A selection of T cell receptor beta chains follows, all from one sample in a study of T cell responses to AZD1222 COVID-19 vaccine. Repertoires were generated with immunoSEQ multiplex PCR, while TCRdb's copy carries only in-frame clones and drops some. The sample includes around 160,000 clones, approximately 94% seen only once; the top ten take roughly 4.6%. The sequenced sample was peripheral blood, obtained 28 days after the second AZD1222 dose. These receptors were collected from an adult who received the AZD1222 COVID-19 vaccine. Both conserved end residues are trimmed from each CDR3. The order of the fields is CDR3 protein, J gene, CDR3 length, V gene.

CDR3aa: ASSWRGVGSNQPQH
j_gene: TRBJ1-5
len: 14
v_gene: TRBV6-5

CDR3aa: ASSPSRDSYEQY
j_gene: TRBJ2-7
len: 12
v_gene: TRBV2

CDR3aa: ASSYLGLADHSYEQY
j_gene: TRBJ2-7
len: 15
v_gene: TRBV6-2/TRBV6-3

CDR3aa: ASSFTGGNTEAF
j_gene: TRBJ1-1
len: 12
v_gene: TRBV5-1

CDR3aa: ASSQPPTDTQY
j_gene: TRBJ2-3
len: 11
v_gene: TRBV4-3

CDR3aa: ASSVRAVLGNTIY
j_gene: TRBJ1-3
len: 13
v_gene: TRBV9

CDR3aa: ASSLVASAGNYGYT
j_gene: TRBJ1-2
len: 14
v_gene: TRBV5-1

CDR3aa: ASSLGSGSRNEQF
j_gene: TRBJ2-1
len: 13
v_gene: TRBV7-6

CDR3aa: ASSEGGPWGNQPQH
j_gene: TRBJ1-5
len: 14
v_gene: TRBV6-1

CDR3aa: ASSTWDRGSYEQY
j_gene: TRBJ2-7
len: 13
v_gene: TRBV6-2/TRBV6-3